This T cell receptor beta chain was obtained from a study of T cell responses to AZD1222 COVID-19 vaccine. Findings and limits, study-wide: The span of vaccine-associated CD4 TCRs extended across spike, with dominance at 160-218 and 743-854. Clonal diversity was possibly underestimated, and the donors were mostly white British, with more females.

TCRdb keeps only in-frame clones here, not all; method: immunoSEQ multiplex PCR. Among about 130,000 clones listed, approximately 91% were seen once. A remark on this clone: Its antigen is undetermined.

Sequenced here: peripheral blood, sampled 28 days after the second AZD1222 dose. This sequence was found in an adult who received the AZD1222 COVID-19 vaccine.

CDR3 protein: CASSSTLTGANYGYTF. In DNA form, the CDR3 reads TGTGCCAGCAGTTCCACCTTGACAGGGGCTAACTATGGCTACACCTTC. The rearrangement links TRBV27 to TRBJ1-2; TRBD1 matches 8 bases. CDR1 MNHEY and CDR2 SMNVEV come from the germline V gene (reference sequence). The V segment lost 4 bases and the J segment 0 bases; nucleotides outside the gene matches: 7. The CDR3 consists of 16 residues.